Presented here are 29 T cell receptor beta chains from one specimen sequenced in a study of early T cells in non-severe SARS-CoV-2 infection. One entry per CDR3 protein, called by TCRdb with MiXCR from the 5' RACE reads. The data hold about 46,000 distinct CDR3 sequences, with about a tenth observed a single time. The input for sequencing was whole blood, taken at baseline. The receptors shown here come from an adult who was a healthcare worker with PCR-confirmed SARS-CoV-2 infection or an uninfected control (not recorded which).

This clonotype came up many times. V usage is TRBV27 and J usage is TRBJ2-2; TRBD1 agrees at 9 bases. Trimming cost V 5 bases and J 6 bases; bases outside gene matches: 10. CDR3 size: 16 residues. Germline V gives CDR1 MNHEY, CDR2 SMNVEV (reference sequence). The CDR3 DNA is TGTGCCAGCAGTCCCCTAAGGACAGGGGAGGCCGGGGAGCTGTTTTTT. It encodes CASSPLRTGEAGELFF.

The sample holds a few counts of this clonotype. This chain uses TRBV19 with TRBJ1-2; D gene ambiguous. The germline gives CDR1 LNHDA, CDR2 SQIVND (reference sequence). V lost 0 bases to trimming and J lost 6 bases, with 8 bases between them. The CDR3 covers 13 residues. The CDR3 protein is CASSIEGKHGYTF. The CDR3 DNA is TGTGCCAGTAGTATAGAGGGGAAGCATGGCTACACCTTC.

As regards this clonotype: An end of the junction does not agree with germline; a read error may underlie this. V is TRBV4-1 and J is TRBJ2-7; weak D call: TRBD2 (6 bases). Germline values: CDR1 MGHRA, CDR2 YSYEKL. The CDR3 runs 13 residues. The CDR3: CARSPWDLGEQYF. The CDR3 DNA sequence: TGCGCCAGAAGCCCCTGGGACTTGGGCGAGCAGTACTTC.

This clonotype was detected a few times. The genes are TRBV12-3 or TRBV12-4 and TRBJ2-4; no reliable D call. Trimming took 1 base from V and 13 from J, leaving 8 bases between them. The CDR3 has 11 amino acids. The CDR3 DNA is TGTGCCAGCAGTTTAGGTCAGTCACAGTACTTC. Protein: CASSLGQSQYF.

This clonotype was counted many times. V and J are TRBV6-6 and TRBJ1-2; 8 positions match TRBD1. Trimming at V came to 6 bases and at J to 6 bases, leaving 6 bases not matched to a gene. The germline V gene has CDR1 MNHNY and CDR2 SVGAGI (reference sequence). This CDR3 is 13 amino acids long. The CDR3 DNA reads as TGTGCCAGCAGGGACAGGGAGGTGGATGGCTACACCTTC. It encodes CASRDREVDGYTF.

In this sample, this clonotype turned up a few times. V gene TRBV18 combines with J gene TRBJ2-1; 7 positions agree with TRBD2. The germline V gene encodes CDR1 KGHSH and CDR2 LQKENI. The ends lost 5 bases at V and 4 bases at J; junction bases unmatched: 14. This CDR3 has 17 residues. CDR3 nucleotides: TGTGCCAGCTCATCGGGATCCCGCGGGGGTGATTACAATGAGCAGTTCTTC. Translation gives CASSSGSRGGDYNEQFF.

This clonotype was counted only a few times. CDR3 region: CASSEDRDSTEAFF. The CDR3 nucleotides read TGTGCCAGCAGTGAGGACAGGGACTCCACTGAAGCTTTCTTT. The chain joins TRBV6-1 to TRBJ1-1; 8 nucleotides agree with TRBD1. The germline V gene has CDR1 MNHNS and CDR2 SASEGT. V was clipped by 3 bases and J by 4 bases; unmatched bases: 4. The CDR3 covers 14 residues.

This clonotype was recorded a few times. V is TRBV7-9 and J is TRBJ2-1, with unresolved D. V lost 5 bases and J 0 bases, leaving 11 bases between the germline ends. CDR3 length equals 15 residues. From germline, CDR1 is SEHNR and CDR2 FQNEAQ (reference sequence). CDR3 residues: CASSRKGGSYNEQFF. The CDR3 bases are TGTGCCAGCAGCCGCAAGGGCGGCTCCTACAATGAGCAGTTCTTC.

This clonotype has just a few counts. The chain uses TRBV5-1 and TRBJ2-7, with D possibly being TRBD1 (6 bases). The CDR3 extends over 14 amino acids. CDR1 is SGHRS, CDR2 YFSETQ, per germline. The V end lost 2 bases, the J end lost 5 bases, and 14 bases lay between the germline ends. CDR3 sequence: CASSLYDRSDEQYF. CDR3 coding DNA: TGCGCCAGCAGCTTATACGACAGGTCAGACGAGCAGTACTTC.

CDR3 residues: CSVGQGRYEKLFF. CDR3 DNA: TGCAGCGTTGGACAGGGACGGTATGAAAAACTGTTTTTT. The V gene is TRBV29-1, the J gene TRBJ1-4; 7 positions agree with TRBD1. This CDR3 comprises 13 residues. The V gene end was trimmed by 4 bases and the J gene end by 6 bases; junction bases not matched to a gene: 5. Germline CDR1 and CDR2: SQVTM and ANQGSEA. The full variable domain, its missing parts supplied by reference TRBV29-1 and TRBJ1-4, is SAVISQKPSRDICQRGTSLTIQCQVDSQVTMMFWYRQQPGQSLTLIATANQGSEATYESGFVIDKFPISRPNLTFSTLTVSNMSPEDSSIYLCSVGQGRYEKLFFGSGTQLSVL.

This chain connects TRBV12-3 or TRBV12-4 to TRBJ2-6; possibly TRBD1 for D (6 bases). The V end was cut by 7 bases, the J end by 1 base, with 11 bases between. This CDR3 is built from 15 residues. CDR3 sequence (DNA): TGTGCCAGCACAAAACAGGGATCTGGGGCCAACGTCCTGACTTTC. Protein: CASTKQGSGANVLTF.

This clonotype was detected many times. This chain uses TRBV30 with TRBJ2-7; D may be TRBD2 (5 bases). The CDR3 is 11 residues long. Per the germline V gene, CDR1 is GTSNPN and CDR2 is SVGIG (reference sequence). Deletions cut 3 bases from V and 6 bases from J, with 9 bases between. DNA of the CDR3: TGTGCCTGGAGCTGGGAGAGCGAGCAGTACTTC. It codes for CAWSWESEQYF.

This clonotype turned up a few times. V is TRBV29-1 and J is TRBJ2-1, with 9 bases lining up with TRBD1. J was trimmed by 8 bases and V by 3 bases; bases with no gene match: 8. This CDR3 comprises 14 residues. Germline V lookup: CDR1 SQVTM, CDR2 ANQGSEA. The CDR3 nucleotides are TGCAGCGTTGATTTGGGACAGGGTAACGATGAGCAGTTCTTC. This gives the protein CSVDLGQGNDEQFF.

Only a few counts were recorded for this clonotype. This chain links TRBV7-3 with TRBJ2-2; 11 nucleotides agree with TRBD2. Germline V CDR1 and CDR2: SGHTA, FQGTGA. The CDR3 sequence is 15 residues long. The V segment lost 5 bases and the J segment 7 bases; nucleotides outside the gene matches: 6. CDR3 nucleotides: TGTGCCAGCAGCACCACTAGCGGGGGATTCGGGGAGCTGTTTTTT. Translation: CASSTTSGGFGELFF. Full variable domain (remainder filled in from reference TRBV7-3 and TRBJ2-2): GAGVSQTPSNKVTEKGKYVELRCDPISGHTALYWYRQSLGQGPEFLIYFQGTGAADDSGLPNDRFFAVRPEGSVSTLKIQRTERGDSAVYLCASSTTSGGFGELFFGEGSRLTVL.

This clonotype was detected only a few times. V and J are TRBV12-3 or TRBV12-4 and TRBJ1-1; possible D gene TRBD1, 5 bases. V lost 7 bases and J 10 bases, leaving 19 bases between the germline ends. This CDR3 has 13 residues. The CDR3 is CASTPRGGEGAFF. CDR3 coding DNA: TGTGCCAGCACCCCCCGGGGGGGGGAGGGAGCTTTCTTT.

Concerning this clonotype: The germline gene is not matched at one end of the junction; a read error may be the cause. The gene calls are TRBV5-1 and TRBJ2-3; 10 bases agree with TRBD2. The CDR3 spans 16 residues. Germline V lookup: CDR1 SGHRS, CDR2 YFSETQ. Here the CDR3 reads CVSSLGASGSTDTQYF. CDR3 DNA: TGCGTCAGCAGCTTGGGGGCTAGCGGGAGTACAGATACGCAGTATTTT.

The rearrangement links TRBV15 to TRBJ2-3; 7 nucleotides agree with TRBD1. The CDR3 contains 13 residues. Germline CDR1 and CDR2: LNHNV and YYDKDF (reference sequence). The junction had 8 bases not matched to a gene; V was cut back by 8 bases and J by 6 bases. CDR3 loop: CATSDRARDTQYF. Here the CDR3 DNA reads TGTGCCACCTCAGACAGGGCGAGGGATACGCAGTATTTT.

The genes are TRBV10-2 and TRBJ1-1; no definite D call. The ends were cut back, 4 bases at V and 0 bases at J, with 6 bases in the middle. Looked up from germline, CDR1 is WSHSY and CDR2 is SAAADI. The CDR3 is 13 residues long. This CDR3 is CASSGHMNTEAFF. CDR3 in DNA: TGCGCCAGCAGTGGCCACATGAACACTGAAGCTTTCTTT.

The V call is TRBV20-1, the J call TRBJ2-1; D uncertain. V dropped 2 bases and J dropped 9 bases, with 14 bases sitting between them. Germline CDR1 is DFQATT and CDR2 is SNEGSKA (reference sequence). This CDR3 has 13 amino acids. The CDR3, as DNA: TGCAGTGCTAGATCCAACCAATTAATTGAGCAGTTCTTC. As protein: CSARSNQLIEQFF.

The chain has TRBV12-2 and TRBJ2-1; TRBD2, the table's D call, was not compared with the DNA. TRBV12-2 is described as a pseudogene. The CDR3 is 20 amino acids. Here the CDR3 reads CASRPDPNTSGGTSYNEQFF. The CDR3, as DNA: TGTGCAAGTCGCCCAGACCCCAATACTAGCGGGGGAACCTCCTACAATGAGCAGTTCTTC.

The chain uses TRBV4-3 and TRBJ1-6, with 7 bases matching TRBD1. Per the germline V gene, CDR1 is LGHNA and CDR2 is YSLEER. The CDR3 consists of 18 residues. V shed 0 bases and J 9 bases; nucleotides not matched to a gene: 14. The CDR3, as DNA: TGCGCCAGCAGCCAAGATTGGGCAGGGGGTAATATAGGTTCACCCCTCCACTTT. Protein sequence: CASSQDWAGGNIGSPLHF.

The chain carries TRBV11-2 and TRBJ2-3; TRBD2 is a possible D gene (6 bases). V shed 6 bases and J shed 3 bases, with 16 bases lying between them. The CDR3 totals 15 residues. CDR1 SGHAT and CDR2 FQNNGV come from the germline V gene. In DNA form, the CDR3 reads TGTGCCAGCAGACCTGGGTCCCGGGGGACAGATACGCAGTATTTT. The encoded protein is CASRPGSRGTDTQYF.

This clonotype showed up just a few times. The gene calls are TRBV10-3 and TRBJ2-7, with D uncertain. Trimming shortened V by 9 bases and J by 2 bases, and 11 bases separated the two germline ends. Germline CDR1 reads ENHRY; CDR2 reads SYGVKD. The CDR3 runs 12 residues. CDR3 nucleotides: TGTGCCATTACGGACGGACCCTACGAGCAGTACTTC. This gives the protein CAITDGPYEQYF.

This clonotype was detected a few times. The CDR3 loop is CASSWPMTSAEQYF. CDR3 DNA sequence: TGTGCCAGCAGTTGGCCGATGACTAGCGCCGAGCAGTACTTC. The genes are TRBV5-6 and TRBJ2-7; 8 positions match TRBD2. From germline, CDR1 is SGHDT and CDR2 YYEEEE. The CDR3 is 14 amino acids. The ends lost 5 bases at V and 6 bases at J; junction bases unmatched: 10.

The gene calls are TRBV6-1 and TRBJ2-5, with TRBD1 as a possible D gene (6 bases). The CDR3 contains 13 residues. Between the trimmed V and J ends, which lost 2 bases and 5 bases, there was a span of 9 bases. Per germline, CDR1 MNHNS and CDR2 SASEGT. CDR3 coding DNA: TGTGCCAGCAGTGAACAGGGGATGGAGACCCAGTACTTC. Amino acids: CASSEQGMETQYF.

This clonotype was counted a few times. This chain joins TRBV30 and TRBJ2-7; D ambiguous. Germline V gene data show CDR1 as GTSNPN and CDR2 as SVGIG (reference sequence). There are 13 residues in the CDR3. Trimming cost V 4 bases and J 7 bases, with 17 bases left between them. CDR3 region: CAWTPGGFGEQYF. The CDR3 DNA reads as TGTGCCTGGACCCCGGGTGGATTTGGGGAGCAGTACTTC.

This clonotype was seen a handful of times. The chain is built from TRBV4-1 and TRBJ2-1; maybe TRBD1 (7 bases). Germline CDR1 reads MGHRA; CDR2 reads YSYEKL. Trimming removed 4 bases at V and 10 bases at J, with 20 bases between. CDR3 length: 15 residues. CDR3 sequence: CASSPEEGAIIEQFF. The CDR3 DNA reads as TGCGCCAGCAGCCCCGAGGAGGGGGCAATTATAGAGCAGTTCTTC.

This clonotype was detected a few times. The chain has TRBV7-3 and TRBJ2-7, with TRBD1 as a possible D gene (5 bases). Trimming took 0 bases from V and 4 from J, leaving 7 bases between them. The germline V gene has CDR1 SGHTA and CDR2 FQGTGA. The CDR3 is made up of 13 amino acids. CDR3 protein: CASSLTSGYEQYF. The CDR3 DNA reads as TGTGCCAGCAGCTTAACATCAGGGTACGAGCAGTACTTC. The variable domain in full, completed from reference TRBV7-3 and TRBJ2-7, reads GAGVSQTPSNKVTEKGKYVELRCDPISGHTALYWYRQSLGQGPEFLIYFQGTGAADDSGLPNDRFFAVRPEGSVSTLKIQRTERGDSAVYLCASSLTSGYEQYFGPGTRLTVT.

This clonotype was counted many times. This chain joins TRBV7-6 and TRBJ2-3; D is uncertain. V was clipped by 7 bases and J by 4 bases, with 6 bases between them. The CDR3 has 11 residues. Germline-derived CDR1 and CDR2 are SGHVS and FNYEAQ. CDR3 in amino acids: CASMGPDTQYF. Here the CDR3 DNA reads TGTGCCAGCATGGGCCCAGATACGCAGTATTTT.